The next 19 T cell receptor beta chains were all read from a single sample in a study of tumor-infiltrating lymphocytes in oesophageal squamous cell carcinoma. TCRdb re-derived calls from the PCR reads in MiXCR, one entry per CDR3 protein. Of roughly 14,000 distinct CDR3 sequences in the sample, less than 60% were seen once. The source material was blood. The receptor set was obtained from a male donor with esophageal squamous cell carcinoma.

J is TRBJ2-1 and V is TRBV12-3 or TRBV12-4, with 9 bases identical to TRBD2. V gave up 3 bases and J gave up 7 bases; unmatched junction bases: 10. This CDR3 comprises 16 residues. The CDR3 bases are TGTGCCAGCAGTTTCGGCGGGAGGGCCATCAGTAATGAGCAGTTCTTC. As protein: CASSFGGRAISNEQFF.

Only a few counts were recorded for this clonotype. The rearrangement uses TRBV7-6 and TRBJ1-1; D is ambiguous. Germline CDR1 SGHVS, CDR2 FNYEAQ. V lost 1 base and J 4 bases, leaving 7 bases between the germline ends. CDR3 length: 13 amino acids. CDR3: CASSLVKATEAFF. CDR3 in DNA: TGTGCCAGCAGCTTAGTAAAGGCCACTGAAGCTTTCTTT.

The V call is TRBV5-4, the J call TRBJ2-3, with unresolved D. This CDR3 contains 14 residues. Germline CDR1 reads SGHNT; CDR2 reads YYREEE (reference sequence). V gave up 9 bases and J gave up 5 bases, with 19 bases separating them. The CDR3 DNA is TGTGCCACCTCCAGGTCCGGCGGTGGAGATACGCAGTATTTT. Protein product: CATSRSGGGDTQYF.

The J gene is TRBJ2-3, the V gene TRBV7-3; D may match TRBD1 or TRBD2 (5 bases each). The DNA end favors TRBJ2-5, so the J call may be wrong. This CDR3 has 13 residues. Looked up from germline, CDR1 is SGHTA and CDR2 is FQGTGA. The CDR3 sequence: CASSRGVAETQYF. CDR3 bases: TGTGCCAGCAGCCGAGGGGTGGCGGAGACCCAGTACTTC.

This clonotype turned up a few times. This chain links TRBV7-2 with TRBJ1-2; 8 nucleotides match TRBD1. The DNA matches TRBJ2-7 better at its end, which makes the J call doubtful. This CDR3 region has 14 residues. Looked up from germline, CDR1 is SGHTA and CDR2 is FQGNSA. The CDR3 nucleotides read TGTGCCAGCAGCCAACTCGGACAGGGCTACGAGCAGTACTTC. This codes for CASSQLGQGYEQYF.

The chain carries TRBV6-5 and TRBJ2-5, with 9 positions matching TRBD2. The J call is doubtful: the DNA matches TRBJ2-1 better. CDR1 and CDR2 (germline): MNHEY, SVGAGI. This CDR3 comprises 14 residues. Here the CDR3 reads CASSATSGSSAQFF. The CDR3 nucleotides read TGTGCCAGCAGTGCTACTAGCGGGTCCAGTGCGCAGTTCTTC.

This clonotype showed up just a few times. This sequence joins TRBV4-3 and TRBJ2-3, with 7 bases identical to TRBD1. CDR3 length equals 17 residues. Germline values: CDR1 LGHNA, CDR2 YSLEER. With 0 bases clipped from V and 8 bases from J, the junction kept 14 bases outside the gene matches. The CDR3 region has the DNA TGCGCCAGCAGCCAAGACACCCCGACAGGGAATCCGGGTACGCAGTATTTT. This translates into CASSQDTPTGNPGTQYF.

V gene TRBV11-2 combines with J gene TRBJ2-3; D gene unclear. V was trimmed by 5 bases and J by 4 bases, leaving 7 bases between them. The germline gives CDR1 SGHAT, CDR2 FQNNGV. This CDR3 spans 12 amino acids. CDR3 bases: TGTGCCAGCAGCCAAGCGTCAGATACGCAGTATTTT. It translates to CASSQASDTQYF.

The V and J genes are TRBV11-2 and TRBJ2-1, with D uncertain. The end of the DNA fits TRBJ2-7 better, so the J call may be wrong. Looked up from germline, CDR1 is SGHAT and CDR2 is FQNNGV. The CDR3 sequence is 12 residues long. CDR3 in amino acids: CASSLELYEQYF. In DNA form, the CDR3 reads TGTGCCAGCAGCTTGGAGCTATACGAGCAGTACTTC.

This clonotype has more than one count but fewer than ten. CDR3 loop: CASSLEVALGNTIYF. The CDR3 DNA reads as TGTGCCAGCAGTTTAGAGGTGGCCCTGGGAAACACCATATATTTT. This chain links TRBV12-3 or TRBV12-4 with TRBJ1-3, with no clear D. V lost 1 base and J 4 bases, leaving 11 bases between the germline ends. The CDR3 is made up of 15 amino acids.

This rearrangement joins TRBV7-9 to TRBJ2-7; 7 positions agree with TRBD1. The J call may be mistaken, given a closer DNA end match to TRBJ2-1. Germline V gene data show CDR1 as SEHNR and CDR2 as FQNEAQ (reference sequence). CDR3 length: 12 amino acids. CDR3 in amino acids: CASSLGTGGQFF. The CDR3 DNA follows: TGTGCCAGCAGCTTAGGGACAGGTGGGCAGTTCTTC.

This chain connects TRBV12-3 or TRBV12-4 to TRBJ2-7, with D unclear. The CDR3 spans 15 residues. Trimming pared 6 bases from V and 4 bases from J, leaving 19 bases between. This CDR3 reads CASSKGQLHSYEQYF. CDR3 DNA sequence: TGTGCCAGCAGCAAAGGGCAGCTACACTCATACGAGCAGTACTTC.

This clonotype occurred a few times. A much larger clone sits a single nucleotide away, making a read error possible. The CDR3 is CASSFLPGTSLYEQFF. In DNA form, the CDR3 reads TGTGCCAGCAGTTTCCTCCCCGGGACTAGCCTCTACGAGCAGTTCTTC. The rearrangement uses TRBV27 and TRBJ2-1; 9 bases fit TRBD2. This CDR3 region has 16 residues. The V and J ends lost 3 bases and 10 bases, in that order; junction bases with no gene match: 13. Per germline, CDR1 MNHEY and CDR2 SMNVEV (reference sequence).

Of note for this clonotype: The junction does not match germline at one end; this may be a read error. CDR3 nucleotides: TGTGCCAGCAGCTTAGTACAGGTTTGGGCCTTC. It codes for CASSLVQVWAF. The V and J genes are TRBV7-2 and TRBJ1-2; tentative D call: TRBD1 (5 bases). Germline assignment: CDR1 SGHTA and CDR2 FQGNSA. The CDR3 extends over 11 amino acids.

This clonotype has just a few counts. This rearrangement joins TRBV7-6 to TRBJ2-1; D not resolved. Trimming pared 0 bases from V and 1 base from J, leaving 7 bases between. The CDR3 extends over 15 amino acids. In germline, CDR1 is SGHVS, CDR2 FNYEAQ. This CDR3 is CASSLAAESYNEQFF. DNA of the CDR3: TGTGCCAGCAGCTTAGCGGCGGAATCCTACAATGAGCAGTTCTTC. The full variable domain, rest sourced from reference TRBV7-6 and TRBJ2-1, is GAGVSQSPRYKVTKRGQDVALRCDPISGHVSLYWYRQALGQGPEFLTYFNYEAQQDKSGLPNDRFSAERPEGSISTLTIQRTEQRDSAMYRCASSLAAESYNEQFFGPGTRLTVL.

The chain has TRBV7-2 and TRBJ2-5; D gene uncertain. The end of the DNA is better explained by TRBJ2-7, so the J call may be wrong. This CDR3 comprises 13 residues. Germline lookup yields CDR1 SGHTA and CDR2 FQGNSA. In nucleotides, the CDR3 is TGTGCCAGCAGCTATACACGGGCCTACGAGCAGTACTTC. Protein: CASSYTRAYEQYF.

About this clonotype itself: This CDR3 is missing its conserved last phenylalanine or tryptophan, likely due to a read error. The DNA is omitted, as the CDR3 cannot be located on it reliably, and the CDR3 follows TCRdb's listing. The chain joins TRBV27 to TRBJ2-7; the table gives TRBD2 as D, unverified against the DNA. CDR1 is MNHEY and CDR2 is SMNVEV in the germline V gene (reference sequence). The CDR3 totals 16 residues, both ends included. The chain's CDR3 is CASRMANWDYGYTFGS.

The chain joins TRBV7-6 to TRBJ2-1; 7 bases agree with TRBD1. The DNA end is more similar to TRBJ2-7, so the J call may be wrong. Per germline, CDR1 SGHVS and CDR2 FNYEAQ. The CDR3 has 13 residues. The DNA of the CDR3 is TGTGCCAGCAGCTGGACAGGTCCCTACGAGCAGTACTTC. Translated, it gives CASSWTGPYEQYF.

The chain is built from TRBV10-2 and TRBJ2-5; 14 bases map to TRBD2. The end of the DNA fits TRBJ2-1 better, so the J call may be wrong. This CDR3 has 18 amino acids. Germline lookup yields CDR1 WSHSY and CDR2 SAAADI. Here the CDR3 reads CATLDRGKTSGRANEQFF. The CDR3, as DNA: TGCGCCACCTTGGACAGGGGGAAGACTAGCGGGAGGGCCAATGAGCAGTTCTTC.